This entry lists 18 T cell receptor beta chains sequenced from one sample in a study of blood T cell repertoires in COVID-19. The assay was immunoSEQ multiplex PCR, and TCRdb's table has in-frame clones only and misses some. The sample lists under 300,000 clones, 84% occurring once. What was sequenced was peripheral blood. The receptor source for this set is a man in his fifties or sixties with acute or convalescent COVID-19.

The rearrangement uses TRBV5-6 and TRBJ1-6; D possibly corresponds to TRBD1 (6 bases). The germline V and J ends were trimmed by 6 bases and 0 bases, with 13 bases remaining between them. This CDR3 contains 16 residues. The germline V gene has CDR1 SGHDT and CDR2 YYEEEE. This CDR3 is CASTPGQSSYNSPLHF. The CDR3 DNA follows: TGTGCCAGCACCCCGGGACAAAGCTCCTATAATTCACCCCTCCACTTT.

Only one count was recorded for this clone. The sample has other DNA sequences that encode this CDR3 too. V gene TRBV18 combines with J gene TRBJ2-7, with TRBD1 identical over 11 bases. Losses at the gene ends were 6 bases for V and 2 bases for J; bases not matched to a gene: 3. This CDR3 has 14 amino acids. The germline V gene has CDR1 KGHSH and CDR2 LQKENI. Written as DNA, the CDR3 is TGTGCCAGCTCCCCGGGACAGGGGGCCTACGAGCAGTACTTC. Protein: CASSPGQGAYEQYF.

V gene TRBV5-1 combines with J gene TRBJ2-5; 12 bases match TRBD1. The germline V gene has CDR1 SGHRS and CDR2 YFSETQ. The V and J ends lost 4 bases and 5 bases, in that order; junction bases with no gene match: 6. CDR3 length equals 15 residues. The CDR3 protein is CASSRGTGGRETQYF. The CDR3 DNA follows: TGCGCCAGCAGCAGGGGGACAGGGGGCAGGGAGACCCAGTACTTC.

The chain uses TRBV27 and TRBJ2-7; no reliable D call. The CDR3 length is 15 residues. CDR1 is MNHEY, CDR2 SMNVEV, per germline (reference sequence). The V and J ends lost 1 base and 5 bases respectively, with 15 bases between them. The DNA of the CDR3 is TGTGCCAGCAGTTTATATGGCCAGGCCCTACACGAGCAGTACTTC. Its protein product is CASSLYGQALHEQYF.

In DNA, the CDR3 is TGTGCCAGTAATATCGTAGCGGGGGGCACAGATACGCAGTATTTT. Amino acid sequence: CASNIVAGGTDTQYF. The rearrangement links TRBV19 to TRBJ2-3; 9 positions match TRBD2. CDR3 length: 15 amino acids. Unmatched junction bases numbered 6, after V lost 7 bases and J lost 1 base. CDR1 and CDR2 (germline): LNHDA, SQIVND (reference sequence).

This rearrangement joins TRBV10-3 to TRBJ1-4; D possibly corresponds to TRBD1 (5 bases). Trimming shortened V by 7 bases and J by 6 bases, and 12 bases separated the two germline ends. CDR3 length: 13 amino acids. The V gene's germline CDR1 is ENHRY and CDR2 SYGVKD. The CDR3 loop reads CAIKGVYDEKLFF. CDR3 in DNA: TGTGCCATCAAAGGGGTTTACGATGAAAAACTGTTTTTT.

This chain joins TRBV3-1 (or the pseudogene TRBV3-2) and TRBJ2-3; TRBD2 matches at 8 bases. V shed 4 bases and J 3 bases; nucleotides not matched to a gene: 9. CDR3 size: 16 residues. Per germline, CDR1 LGHDT and CDR2 YNNKEL (reference sequence). CDR3 in amino acids: CASSLQRIAGTDTQYF. CDR3 bases: TGTGCCAGCAGCCTGCAACGCATAGCGGGGACAGATACGCAGTATTTT.

This chain joins TRBV10-1 and TRBJ1-2; tentatively, D is TRBD1 (5 bases). The CDR3 totals 15 residues. With 0 bases removed from V and 8 bases from J, the gap between germline ends came to 16 bases. Germline V gives CDR1 WNHNN, CDR2 SYGVQD (reference sequence). The CDR3 loop reads CASSESKGPPQGYTF. CDR3 in DNA: TGCGCCAGCAGTGAGTCGAAGGGGCCCCCTCAAGGCTACACCTTC.

The chain has TRBV27 and TRBJ1-2, with 7 bases fitting TRBD1. The CDR3 is made up of 15 amino acids. J lost 5 bases, V lost 5 bases, and 11 bases had no gene match. Per the germline V gene, CDR1 is MNHEY and CDR2 is SMNVEV (reference sequence). CDR3 sequence reads: CASSSTGTAPYGYTF. CDR3 nucleotides: TGTGCCAGCAGTAGCACCGGGACAGCTCCTTATGGCTACACCTTC.

The CDR3 bases are TGTGCCAGCAGCCTCCGTTACCAGGTTAATTCACCCCTCCACTTT. Residues: CASSLRYQVNSPLHF. V and J are TRBV11-2 and TRBJ1-6; no clear D gene. Trimming took 5 bases from V and 6 from J, leaving 14 bases between them. The CDR3 totals 15 residues. Germline CDR1 reads SGHAT; CDR2 reads FQNNGV.

The CDR3 sequence: CASSFLAGAEQYF. The CDR3, as DNA: TGTGCCAGCAGTTTCCTAGCGGGGGCCGAGCAGTACTTC. The V call is TRBV12-3 or TRBV12-4, the J call TRBJ2-7, with 10 bases aligning to TRBD2. The length of the CDR3 is 13 residues. The V segment lost 3 bases and the J segment 6 bases; nucleotides outside the gene matches: 2.

Here the CDR3 DNA reads TGTGCCAGCAGCTTATTCGGGAATAGCAATCAGCCCCAGCATTTT. Its translation: CASSLFGNSNQPQHF. The chain joins TRBV7-9 to TRBJ1-5; D not certain. From germline, CDR1 is SEHNR and CDR2 FQNEAQ (reference sequence). V was shortened by 2 bases and J by 0 bases, with 8 bases between the two germline ends. The CDR3 is 15 amino acids.

The V and J genes are TRBV7-2 and TRBJ1-3; D remains ambiguous. Germline loops: CDR1 SGHTA, CDR2 FQGNSA. The V and J ends lost 4 bases and 0 bases respectively, with 13 bases between them. The CDR3 spans 16 residues. The DNA for the CDR3 is TGTGCCAGCAGCTCCCTAGGAGGGCTCTCTGGAAACACCATATATTTT. Its protein is CASSSLGGLSGNTIYF.

This sequence joins TRBV12-3 or TRBV12-4 and TRBJ2-2, with D tentatively TRBD1 (6 bases). This CDR3 is 13 amino acids long. V gave up 7 bases and J gave up 6 bases, with 12 bases separating them. In DNA, the CDR3 is TGTGCCAGCACCCAGACAGGATCCGGGGAGCTGTTTTTT. Protein: CASTQTGSGELFF.

This sequence joins TRBV6-5 and TRBJ1-3; D remains ambiguous. The CDR3 contains 12 residues. Germline CDR1 reads MNHEY; CDR2 reads SVGAGI. V was shortened by 11 bases and J by 1 base, with 9 bases between the two germline ends. The CDR3 DNA reads as TGTGCCGTTAAAACTTCTGGAAACACCATATATTTT. Amino acid sequence: CAVKTSGNTIYF.

The J gene is TRBJ2-1, the V gene TRBV2; a possible D gene is TRBD2 (7 bases). Germline V lookup: CDR1 SNHLY, CDR2 FYNNEI. The ends were cut back, 6 bases at V and 10 bases at J, with 16 bases in the middle. The CDR3 covers 13 residues. CDR3 in amino acids: CASSPDRGGEQFF. CDR3 DNA: TGTGCCAGCAGCCCGGATAGGGGGGGCGAGCAGTTCTTC.

This sequence joins TRBV14 and TRBJ2-7; D is possibly TRBD2 (6 bases). Deletions cut 4 bases from V and 6 bases from J, with 19 bases between. CDR1 and CDR2 from the germline V gene are SGHDN and FVKESK. The CDR3 is 15 residues long. The CDR3 nucleotides are TGTGCCAGCAGCCCGTTGGGACTCCCCATCAGCGAGCAGTACTTC. Encoded protein: CASSPLGLPISEQYF. Drawing the rest from reference TRBV14 and TRBJ2-7, the complete variable domain is EAGVTQFPSHSVIEKGQTVTLRCDPISGHDNLYWYRRVMGKEIKFLLHFVKESKQDESGMPNNRFLAERTGGTYSTLKVQPAELEDSGVYFCASSPLGLPISEQYFGPGTRLTVT.

This clone was observed a few times. The V and J genes are TRBV7-8 and TRBJ1-5; 9 bases agree with TRBD1. The CDR3 runs 16 residues. The V segment lost 3 bases and the J segment 5 bases; nucleotides outside the gene matches: 8. CDR1 SGHVS and CDR2 FQNEAQ come from the germline V gene. In DNA form, the CDR3 reads TGTGCCAGCAGCTTGCCGGGACAGGGATTCGATCAGCCCCAGCATTTT. Its protein product is CASSLPGQGFDQPQHF.